A selection of T cell receptor beta chains follows, all from one sample in a study of blood T cell repertoires in COVID-19. TCRdb's copy holds only in-frame clones and misses some; the assay was immunoSEQ multiplex PCR. The profile covers a few hundred thousand clones, with 70% to 85% appearing a single time and more than 1.2% taken by the ten largest. Sequencing used peripheral blood. The origin of the receptors is a middle-aged woman who had recovered from COVID-19. Each CDR3 is given with its conserved first and last residue. The D gene is left open where the match is weak.

>NA|TRBJ1-1|TRBV18
CASSPLAGLNTEAFF
>TRBD2|TRBJ2-5|TRBV2
CASSDPRGGVETQYF
>NA|TRBJ1-5|TRBV21-1
CASSPGISRDISQPQHF
>NA|TRBJ2-3|TRBV2
CASTLILRGADTQYF
>NA|TRBJ2-1|TRBV5-1
CASEKGDNNNEQFF
>NA|TRBJ1-1|TRBV28
CASSFGSLGATEAFF
>NA|TRBJ1-6|TRBV2
CASSEWGGGESSPLHF
>TRBD2|TRBJ2-3|TRBV6-2/TRBV6-3
CASSSGLAAIRSTDTQYF
>TRBD1|TRBJ1-6|TRBV6-1
CASSDLGQGGNSPLHF
>TRBD1|TRBJ1-5|TRBV6-6
CASRGTGQPQHF
>NA|TRBJ2-1|TRBV3-1/TRBV3-2
CASSQVSFSGGRNEQFF
>TRBD2|TRBJ2-3|TRBV10-3
CAISERIAGATTDTQYF
>NA|TRBJ2-1|TRBV24-1
CATSDPMSSNEQFF
>TRBD1|TRBJ2-7|TRBV27
CASTSIGTGGRNEQYF
>NA|TRBJ1-5|TRBV29-1
CSVGEGDQPQHF
>TRBD1|TRBJ1-2|TRBV6-1
CASSEGMGQAYYGYTF
>NA|TRBJ2-3|TRBV7-9
CASSEGVGTYTDTQYF
>NA|TRBJ1-5|TRBV4-3
CASSQDWAGDQPQHF
>NA|TRBJ2-1|TRBV19
CASSIDRSSYNEQFF
>NA|TRBJ2-3|TRBV5-1
CASSLSGTSTDTQYF
>TRBD2|TRBJ2-7|TRBV27
CASSPISGKSSYEQYF
>NA|TRBJ1-1|TRBV28
CASSSPRGSQGTTEAFF
>NA|TRBJ2-2|TRBV15
CATSRDLIGGANTGELFF
>NA|TRBJ1-5|TRBV7-2
CASSLGISLSQPQHF
>NA|TRBJ2-7|TRBV27
CASSPRTVSYEQYF
>TRBD1|TRBJ2-5|TRBV5-6
CASSLPGQGGSETQYF
>NA|TRBJ1-3|TRBV3-1/TRBV3-2
CASSLGNTIYF
>TRBD1|TRBJ2-1|TRBV19
CASSQGQPFSYNEQFF
>TRBD1|TRBJ1-1|TRBV6-6
CASSYTGDTEAFF